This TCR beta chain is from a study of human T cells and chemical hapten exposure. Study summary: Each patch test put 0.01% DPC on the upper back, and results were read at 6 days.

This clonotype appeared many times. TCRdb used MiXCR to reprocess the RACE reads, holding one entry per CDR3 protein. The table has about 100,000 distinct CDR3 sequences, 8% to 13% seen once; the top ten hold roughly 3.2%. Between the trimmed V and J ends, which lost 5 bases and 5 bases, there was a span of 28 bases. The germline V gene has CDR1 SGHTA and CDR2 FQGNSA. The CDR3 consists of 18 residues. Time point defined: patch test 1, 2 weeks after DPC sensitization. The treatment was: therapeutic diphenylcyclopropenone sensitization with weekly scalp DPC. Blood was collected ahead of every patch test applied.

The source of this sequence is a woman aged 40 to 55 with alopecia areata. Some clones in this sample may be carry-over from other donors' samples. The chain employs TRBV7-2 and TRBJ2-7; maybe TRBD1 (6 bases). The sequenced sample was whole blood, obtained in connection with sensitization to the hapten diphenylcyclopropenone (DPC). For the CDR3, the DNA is TGTGCCAGCAGCCTCGTACTCCCCAGGGGTGCCGCGGCCCACGAGCAGTACTTC. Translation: CASSLVLPRGAAAHEQYF. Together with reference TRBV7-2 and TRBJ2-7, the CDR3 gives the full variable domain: GAGVSQSPSNKVTEKGKDVELRCDPISGHTALYWYRQSLGQGLEFLIYFQGNSAPDKSGLPSDRFSAERTGGSVSTLTIQRTQQEDSAVYLCASSLVLPRGAAAHEQYFGPGTRLTVT.